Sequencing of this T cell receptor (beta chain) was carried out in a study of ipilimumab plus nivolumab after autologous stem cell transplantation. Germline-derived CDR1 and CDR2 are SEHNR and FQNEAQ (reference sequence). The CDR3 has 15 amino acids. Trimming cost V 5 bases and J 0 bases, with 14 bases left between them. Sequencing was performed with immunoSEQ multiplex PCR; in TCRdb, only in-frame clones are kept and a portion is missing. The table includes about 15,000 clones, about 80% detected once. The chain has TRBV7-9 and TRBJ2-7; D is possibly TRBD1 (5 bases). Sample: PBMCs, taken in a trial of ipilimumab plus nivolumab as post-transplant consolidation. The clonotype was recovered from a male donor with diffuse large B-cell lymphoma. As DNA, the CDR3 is TGTGCCAGCAGCCCCCCAGGGTTGGGCTCCTACGAGCAGTACTTC. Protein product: CASSPPGLGSYEQYF.